Below are 24 T cell receptor beta chains sequenced from a single sample in a study of T-cell reconstitution after alpha-beta-depleted transplantation in children. Unique molecular identifiers tagged the TCRbeta library. TCRdb re-called the PCR reads through MiXCR, storing one row per CDR3 protein. The sample lists around 600,000 distinct CDR3 sequences, around a sixth occurring once. The sequenced sample was PBMCs from the stem cell graft donor, obtained from the stem cell graft. The receptors were sampled from a human donor who donated a stem cell graft to a child with acute myeloid leukemia.

The V gene is TRBV28, the J gene TRBJ2-7; D is unresolved. This CDR3 is 11 amino acids long. Germline CDR1 MDHEN, CDR2 SYDVKM. Trimming cost V 4 bases and J 4 bases, with 5 bases left between them. The CDR3 is CASSSKYEQYV. The CDR3 DNA reads TGTGCCAGCAGTTCCAAGTACGAGCAGTACGTC.

The table lists this clonotype with many counts. The chain couples TRBV20-1 to TRBJ1-2, with D unclear. CDR1 DFQATT and CDR2 SNEGSKA come from the germline V gene (reference sequence). The CDR3 extends over 12 amino acids. Trimming pared 4 bases from V and 7 bases from J, leaving 13 bases between. The CDR3 bases are TGCAGTGCTATAGTCCCCCCCGCTGGCTACACCTTC. It translates to CSAIVPPAGYTF.

This clonotype was recorded a few times. CDR3 residues: CASSDSGDRSYEQYV. CDR3 DNA sequence: TGTGCCAGCAGTGACTCTGGGGACAGGTCATACGAGCAGTACGTC. This chain joins TRBV6-4 and TRBJ2-7; TRBD1 matches at 8 bases. J was trimmed by 4 bases and V by 0 bases; bases with no gene match: 5. CDR3 size: 15 residues. Looked up from germline, CDR1 is MRHNA and CDR2 is SNTAGT.

This clonotype was counted between two and nine times. This rearrangement joins TRBV4-3 to TRBJ1-2; TRBD1 might be the D (5 bases). CDR1 and CDR2 (germline): LGHNA, YSLEER. V gave up 1 base and J gave up 6 bases, with 21 bases separating them. This CDR3 contains 17 residues. The CDR3, as DNA: TGCGCCAGCAGCCAAGTTGGGACGGCCGTCTTGGGGGATGGCTACACCTTC. Its translation: CASSQVGTAVLGDGYTF.

V usage is TRBV12-3 or TRBV12-4 and J usage is TRBJ1-1, with D unclear. V gave up 4 bases and J gave up 2 bases, with 11 bases separating them. This CDR3 spans 14 amino acids. CDR3 coding DNA: TGTGCCAGCAGTTCTTTCGGCGGAAACACTGAAGCTTTCTTT. The encoded protein is CASSSFGGNTEAFF.

This chain connects TRBV25-1 to TRBJ1-1; tentatively, D is TRBD1 (6 bases). The CDR3 runs to 14 residues. Per the germline V gene, CDR1 is MGHDK and CDR2 is SYGVNS. Trimming cost V 3 bases and J 2 bases, with 10 bases left between them. CDR3 sequence: CASSDYRVNTEAFF. For the CDR3, the DNA is TGTGCCAGCAGTGATTACAGGGTTAACACTGAAGCTTTCTTT.

Ten or more counts support this clonotype. The gene calls are TRBV20-1 and TRBJ2-7; TRBD2 matches 8 bases. V dropped 6 bases and J dropped 0; count of bases not matched to a gene: 4. The CDR3 is made up of 13 amino acids. Germline-derived CDR1 and CDR2 are DFQATT and SNEGSKA (reference sequence). The CDR3 nucleotides read TGCAGTGCAACGGGAGGGCGCTCCTACGAGCAGTACGTC. Translating it yields CSATGGRSYEQYV.

This clonotype was found many times. The chain carries TRBV12-3 or TRBV12-4 and TRBJ2-1, with D perhaps TRBD2 (5 bases). The length of the CDR3 is 14 residues. Trimming stripped 5 bases from V and 6 bases from J, with 14 bases between. The CDR3 protein is CASSPVYGGNEQFF. CDR3 DNA sequence: TGTGCCAGCAGTCCGGTTTACGGAGGCAATGAGCAGTTCTTC.

This clonotype was observed many times. The rearrangement joins TRBV5-6 to TRBJ2-7, with D uncertain. The germline V and J ends were trimmed by 0 bases and 7 bases, with 8 bases remaining between them. The CDR3 is 12 residues long. Germline loops: CDR1 SGHDT, CDR2 YYEEEE. As DNA, the CDR3 is TGTGCCAGCAGCTTGGTAGGGCTGGAGCAGTACTTC. Amino acid sequence: CASSLVGLEQYF.

About this clonotype itself: This sequence may be a read error, since a much larger clone differs from it by one base. The chain couples TRBV29-1 to TRBJ1-1, with D possibly TRBD1 on 5 matching bases. Germline V gene lookup returns CDR1 SQVTM and CDR2 ANQGSEA. The ends were cut back, 5 bases at V and 3 bases at J, with 10 bases in the middle. The CDR3 length is 12 residues. The CDR3 is CSVTDSYTEAFF. CDR3 DNA sequence: TGCAGCGTTACAGACAGTTACACTGAAGCTTTCTTT.

This clonotype was detected only a few times. The chain is built from TRBV7-2 and TRBJ2-7; a possible D gene is TRBD1 (6 bases). Trimming removed 5 bases at V and 4 bases at J, with 15 bases between. Germline CDR1 and CDR2: SGHTA and FQGNSA. The CDR3 length is 14 residues. The CDR3: CASSRTVQDYEQYF. The DNA for the CDR3 is TGTGCCAGCAGCCGGACAGTGCAGGATTACGAGCAGTACTTC.

This clonotype was observed many times. Here the CDR3 reads CATSSPNTGELFF. The CDR3 DNA reads TGTGCCACCAGCAGTCCGAACACCGGGGAGCTGTTTTTT. The genes are TRBV24-1 and TRBJ2-2; D not certain. The germline V gene has CDR1 KGHDR and CDR2 SFDVKD. This CDR3 has 13 residues. The V gene lost 7 bases and the J gene lost 0 bases, with 5 bases spanning the gap.

This clonotype was seen only a few times. The chain carries TRBV11-3 and TRBJ2-5; D remains unclear. Germline V gene sequence: CDR1 SGHNT, CDR2 YENEEA. The CDR3 spans 15 residues. Trimming took off 5 bases at V and 5 bases at J, with 18 bases between the two ends. The CDR3 sequence: CASSLGYGSRETQYF. For the CDR3, the DNA is TGTGCCAGCAGCCTTGGGTATGGATCAAGGGAGACCCAGTACTTC.

At least ten counts were recorded for this clonotype. The CDR3 loop reads CASSLSLPGTPTNYGYTF. The CDR3 DNA reads TGTGCCAGCAGCCTTTCCCTTCCCGGGACACCTACAAACTATGGCTACACCTTC. The genes are TRBV4-2 and TRBJ1-2, with D tentatively TRBD1 (6 bases). Trimming pared 4 bases from V and 2 bases from J, leaving 23 bases between. Germline lookup yields CDR1 LGHNA and CDR2 YNFKEQ. This CDR3 is 18 amino acids long.

V usage is TRBV15 and J usage is TRBJ1-1; possible D gene TRBD1, 6 bases. Deletions cut 1 base from V and 1 base from J, with 7 bases between. Germline-derived CDR1 and CDR2 are LNHNV and YYDKDF (reference sequence). This CDR3 region has 14 residues. The DNA for the CDR3 is TGTGCCACCAGCAGAGGGGGGGCGAACACTGAAGCTTTCTTT. Its translation: CATSRGGANTEAFF.

This clonotype was detected ten times or more. The V call is TRBV7-2, the J call TRBJ2-7; D ambiguous. Germline V gene sequence: CDR1 SGHTA, CDR2 FQGNSA. Trimming took off 2 bases at V and 3 bases at J, with 8 bases between the two ends. The CDR3 contains 13 residues. The CDR3 DNA is TGTGCCAGCAGCTTAAAGGGCGACTACGAGCAGTACTTC. It codes for CASSLKGDYEQYF.

The table lists this clonotype with a few counts. The V and J genes are TRBV18 and TRBJ2-2, with a weak D call TRBD2 (6 bases). Trimming took 0 bases from V and 6 from J, leaving 8 bases between them. There are 14 residues in the CDR3. Germline V lookup: CDR1 KGHSH, CDR2 LQKENI. The CDR3 region has the DNA TGTGCCAGCTCACCACCGGCGGGGCCCGGGGAGCTGTTTTTT. This codes for CASSPPAGPGELFF.

The sample holds one count of this clonotype. A read error may produce the germline difference seen at one junction end. The chain is built from TRBV7-9 and TRBJ1-1, with a possible D match to TRBD1 (5 bases). Germline V CDR1 and CDR2: SEHNR, FQNEAQ (reference sequence). The CDR3 has 11 residues. Here the CDR3 reads CASSLGQRGVF. For the CDR3, the DNA is TGTGCCAGCAGCCTCGGACAACGAGGCGTCTTT. Supplemented by reference TRBV7-9 and TRBJ1-1, the full variable domain reads DTGVSQNPRHKITKRGQNVTFRCDPISEHNRLYWYRQTLGQGPEFLTYFQNEAQLEKSRLLSDRFSAERPKGSFSTLEIQRTEQGDSAMYLCASSLGQRGVFGQGTRLTVV.

In this sample, this clonotype turned up many times. The chain uses TRBV5-1 and TRBJ1-3; no clear D. Trimming pared 6 bases from V and 4 bases from J, leaving 11 bases between. The CDR3 is 13 amino acids. Germline-derived CDR1 and CDR2 are SGHRS and YFSETQ. The CDR3 region has the DNA TGCGCCAGCAAGTTGGGAGGAGGAAACACCATATATTTT. Translation gives CASKLGGGNTIYF.

The chain is built from TRBV10-1 and TRBJ2-2; D remains unclear. Trimming took 3 bases from V and 4 from J, leaving 9 bases between them. The CDR3 consists of 14 residues. Germline values: CDR1 WNHNN, CDR2 SYGVQD (reference sequence). For the CDR3, the DNA is TGCGCCAGCAGTGACGTTACGGGCACCGGGGAGCTGTTTTTT. Its protein product is CASSDVTGTGELFF.

This clonotype has at least ten counts. The chain employs TRBV20-1 and TRBJ2-1, with 8 bases fitting TRBD1. CDR3 length equals 15 residues. Looked up from germline, CDR1 is DFQATT and CDR2 is SNEGSKA (reference sequence). J gave up 6 bases and V 5 bases, and 12 bases lay outside the gene matches. The CDR3: CSAQVGTGATNEQFF. The CDR3 coding sequence is TGCAGTGCTCAAGTGGGGACAGGCGCGACCAATGAGCAGTTCTTC.

The genes are TRBV10-2 and TRBJ1-1; 8 bases match TRBD1. CDR3 size: 14 residues. Per germline, CDR1 WSHSY and CDR2 SAAADI. V dropped 7 bases and J dropped 0; count of bases not matched to a gene: 4. For the CDR3, the DNA is TGCGCCAGCACCGGGACAGGAGTGAACACTGAAGCTTTCTTT. Its translation is CASTGTGVNTEAFF.

This clonotype was seen more than once but under ten times. The rearrangement joins TRBV7-6 to TRBJ2-2; D uncertain. Deletions cut 5 bases from V and 6 bases from J, with 16 bases between. The germline V gene encodes CDR1 SGHVS and CDR2 FNYEAQ. The length of the CDR3 is 15 residues. The CDR3 region is CASSTDVLVSGELFF. The CDR3 DNA sequence: TGTGCCAGCAGCACGGACGTCCTCGTTTCCGGGGAGCTGTTTTTT.

The chain has TRBV20-1 and TRBJ2-3; D is perhaps TRBD2 (5 bases). This CDR3 region has 13 residues. The V end was cut by 3 bases, the J end by 6 bases, with 13 bases between. Germline loops: CDR1 DFQATT, CDR2 SNEGSKA (reference sequence). Written as DNA, the CDR3 is TGCAGTGCTAGGGAGTCGGGATCGGATACGCAGTATTTT. Translating it yields CSARESGSDTQYF.